Below, 20 T cell receptor beta chains from the same sample are listed, as sequenced in a study of molecular identifiers for immune sequencing clone quantification. Via MiXCR, TCRdb re-called the PCR reads, giving one row per CDR3 protein. The repertoire consists of about 630,000 distinct CDR3 sequences, with approximately 24% occurring once and the leading ten covering about 0.73%. The sample consisted of naive CD8+ T cells from blood, with Jurkat cell RNA spiked in. Indicated subset: FACS-sorted CD8+CD4-CCR7+CD45RA+ naive T cells. The receptors here all came from a human donor in good health. Some libraries in this study had Jurkat cell RNA spiked in.

This clonotype occurred a few times. V and J are TRBV20-1 and TRBJ2-7, with D perhaps TRBD1 (5 bases). Trimming took 0 bases from V and 5 from J, leaving 17 bases between them. Per the germline V gene, CDR1 is DFQATT and CDR2 is SNEGSKA (reference sequence). This CDR3 spans 15 amino acids. The CDR3 DNA is TGCAGTGCTAGAGATCTCCATACGACAGCCCACGAGCAGTACTTC. It is translated as CSARDLHTTAHEQYF.

The chain has TRBV15 and TRBJ2-7, with a possible D match to TRBD2 (6 bases). V lost 3 bases and J lost 6, with 18 bases in between. CDR1 is LNHNV and CDR2 is YYDKDF in the germline V gene (reference sequence). The CDR3 is made up of 15 amino acids. CDR3 DNA: TGTGCCACCAGCAGTCTTGGCCACGGGGACTGCGAGCAGTACTTC. Encoded protein: CATSSLGHGDCEQYF.

This clonotype was found once. One end of the junction is discordant with germline, which a read error may explain. The chain has TRBV20-1 and TRBJ2-7; 8 nucleotides agree with TRBD2. The CDR3 is 17 residues long. Germline lookup yields CDR1 DFQATT and CDR2 SNEGSKA (reference sequence). The CDR3 region has the DNA TGCAGTGCTAGAGATTTAACTAGCGGACCCAGCTCCTACGAGCGGTACTTC. This translates into CSARDLTSGPSSYERYF.

This clonotype was counted many times. The chain employs TRBV5-1 and TRBJ2-7; D remains ambiguous. There are 13 residues in the CDR3. Trimming took off 3 bases at V and 3 bases at J, with 10 bases between the two ends. CDR1 is SGHRS, CDR2 YFSETQ, per germline. As DNA, the CDR3 is TGCGCCAGCAGCTCGGAGACCCACTACGAGCAGTACTTC. The encoded protein is CASSSETHYEQYF.

This clonotype was recorded once. The chain links TRBV20-1 to TRBJ1-1; 8 nucleotides align to TRBD1. V gave up 0 bases and J gave up 5 bases; unmatched junction bases: 11. This CDR3 comprises 16 residues. Germline-derived CDR1 and CDR2 are DFQATT and SNEGSKA (reference sequence). CDR3 amino acids: CSARDWDRSLGTEAFF. DNA of the CDR3: TGCAGTGCTAGAGATTGGGACAGGTCATTAGGAACTGAAGCTTTCTTT.

As regards this clonotype: This clone may be a read error of a much larger clone one base away. The chain joins TRBV3-1 to TRBJ2-6, with a weak D call TRBD2 (5 bases). Per the germline V gene, CDR1 is LGHDT and CDR2 is YNNKEL (reference sequence). V lost 0 bases and J 3 bases, leaving 6 bases between the germline ends. This CDR3 region has 15 residues. Written as DNA, the CDR3 is TGTGCCAGCAGCCAAGACGGGGTTGGGGCCAACGTCCTGACTTTC. It specifies CASSQDGVGANVLTF.

Many counts were recorded for this clonotype. The chain joins TRBV7-9 to TRBJ1-5; no firm D call. This CDR3 has 14 amino acids. Germline CDR1 SEHNR, CDR2 FQNEAQ (reference sequence). V was cut by 5 bases and J by 1 base, with 9 bases left in between. In DNA, the CDR3 is TGTGCCAGCAGCATCGGACGGAGCAATCAGCCCCAGCATTTT. Translated, it gives CASSIGRSNQPQHF.

This clonotype was recorded many times. This rearrangement joins TRBV7-2 to TRBJ2-5, with D unresolved. V was shortened by 0 bases and J by 0 bases, with 5 bases between the two germline ends. The CDR3 totals 14 residues. Germline CDR1 SGHTA, CDR2 FQGNSA. As DNA, the CDR3 is TGTGCCAGCAGCTTAGCGCAGTACCAAGAGACCCAGTACTTC. It codes for CASSLAQYQETQYF.

This clonotype showed up many times. This rearrangement joins TRBV6-5 to TRBJ1-1, with D uncertain. Germline V lookup: CDR1 MNHEY, CDR2 SVGAGI. The CDR3 is 13 residues long. Trimming cost V 6 bases and J 1 base, with 9 bases left between them. In DNA, the CDR3 is TGTGCCAGCAGGAATGGGGAGAACACTGAAGCTTTCTTT. It codes for CASRNGENTEAFF.

V and J are TRBV29-1 and TRBJ2-1; D unclear. The germline V and J ends were trimmed by 3 bases and 8 bases, with 5 bases remaining between them. The length of the CDR3 is 10 residues. The germline CDR1 and CDR2 sequences are SQVTM and ANQGSEA. For the CDR3, the DNA is TGCAGCGTTGAGGTAGATGAGCAGTTCTTC. This sequence encodes CSVEVDEQFF.

The rearrangement links TRBV4-1 to TRBJ1-1; D is ambiguous. This CDR3 is 14 amino acids long. Germline V gives CDR1 MGHRA, CDR2 YSYEKL. Trimming took off 3 bases at V and 6 bases at J, with 14 bases between the two ends. The CDR3 DNA is TGCGCCAGCAGCCACGGCGCCGCGGGCTCTGAAGCTTTCTTT. This translates into CASSHGAAGSEAFF.

The chain uses TRBV20-1 and TRBJ1-1; D may be TRBD1 (5 bases). The length of the CDR3 is 13 residues. V gave up 6 bases and J gave up 1 base, with 12 bases separating them. Germline-derived CDR1 and CDR2 are DFQATT and SNEGSKA (reference sequence). CDR3 residues: CSATQAPNTEAFF. The CDR3 bases are TGCAGTGCCACACAGGCCCCGAACACTGAAGCTTTCTTT.

Worth noting for this clonotype: This could be a read error, since a much larger clone is one nucleotide away. CDR3 sequence (DNA): TGTGCCAGCGGCTTTTCGTTCAGTTTTGAAGTGGCTTTCTTT. Amino acids: CASGFSFSFEVAFF. This chain links TRBV5-6 with TRBJ1-1, with no clear D. The CDR3 consists of 14 residues. From germline, CDR1 is SGHDT and CDR2 YYEEEE. The full variable domain, rest sourced from reference TRBV5-6 and TRBJ1-1, is DAGVTQSPTHLIKTRGQQVTLRCSPKSGHDTVSWYQQALGQGPQFIFQYYEEEERQRGNFPDRFSGHQFPNYSSELNVNALLLGDSALYLCASGFSFSFEVAFFGQGTRLTVV.

Regarding this clonotype: A much bigger clone sits one base away, suggesting this may be a read error. The chain couples TRBV7-8 to TRBJ2-7; perhaps TRBD2 as D (5 bases). V shed 5 bases and J shed 9 bases, with 20 bases lying between them. This CDR3 region has 14 residues. CDR1 is SGHVS, CDR2 FQNEAQ, per germline. The CDR3 is CASSPRTSQSGQYF. In DNA form, the CDR3 reads TGTGCCAGCAGCCCAAGGACCTCGCAGAGCGGGCAGTACTTC.

This clonotype has only a few counts. This chain connects TRBV3-2 to TRBJ2-4. TRBV3-2 constitutes a pseudogene. CDR3 length: 14 amino acids. The CDR3 reads CASSQCKVDIIQYF. In nucleotides, the CDR3 is TGTGCCAGCAGCCAATGTAAGGTCGACATTATTCAGTACTTC.

The chain joins TRBV30 to TRBJ2-5; D perhaps matches TRBD1 (5 bases). Germline V gene sequence: CDR1 GTSNPN, CDR2 SVGIG (reference sequence). V was trimmed by 2 bases and J by 5 bases, leaving 9 bases between them. The CDR3 loop spans 12 amino acids. The CDR3 region has the DNA TGTGCCTGGAGTTTGGACAACGAGACCCAGTACTTC. Its translation: CAWSLDNETQYF.

This clonotype appeared a few times. The chain employs TRBV2 and TRBJ2-5; 8 bases agree with TRBD1. The CDR3 loop spans 16 amino acids. V shed 2 bases, J shed 3 bases, and the junction held 8 bases outside the gene matches. CDR1 is SNHLY and CDR2 is FYNNEI in the germline V gene. CDR3 residues: CASSESTLQGEETQYF. The CDR3 bases are TGTGCCAGCAGTGAATCCACTCTACAGGGGGAAGAGACCCAGTACTTC.

A single count supports this clonotype. A much larger clone lies a single base off, so this may be a read error. The conserved phenylalanine or tryptophan is not found at the CDR3 terminus, so this likely reflects a read error. The chain recombines TRBV6-6 with TRBJ2-1; 16 bases are shared with TRBD2. Looked up from germline, CDR1 is MNHNY and CDR2 is SVGAGI (reference sequence). The CDR3 spans 15 residues. V trimming: 5 bases; J trimming: 9 bases; junction bases outside the gene matches: 4. CDR3 sequence (DNA): TGTGCCAGCAGTCAGGGACTAGCGGGAGGGGCTGAGCAGTTCTCC. Encoded protein: CASSQGLAGGAEQFS.

This clonotype was detected many times. The chain has TRBV11-2 and TRBJ2-1; D is possibly TRBD1 or TRBD2 (5 bases each). CDR1 and CDR2 from the germline V gene are SGHAT and FQNNGV. V lost 1 base and J 16 bases, leaving 17 bases between the germline ends. This CDR3 region has 13 residues. The CDR3 nucleotides are TGTGCCAGCAGCTTAGTGTTCGGGGCCGACGATTTCTTC. It codes for CASSLVFGADDFF. Looking up the rest from reference TRBV11-2 and TRBJ2-1 gives the full variable domain: EAGVAQSPRYKIIEKRQSVAFWCNPISGHATLYWYQQILGQGPKLLIQFQNNGVVDDSQLPKDRFSAERLKGVDSTLKIQPAKLEDSAVYLCASSLVFGADDFFGPGTRLTVL.

The chain employs TRBV4-2 and TRBJ1-6; possibly TRBD1 for D (6 bases). The CDR3 has 16 amino acids. The germline V gene has CDR1 LGHNA and CDR2 YNFKEQ. Trimming took 0 bases from V and 5 from J, leaving 11 bases between them. This CDR3 is CASSQEDRRDNSPLHF. The DNA of the CDR3 is TGTGCCAGCAGCCAAGAAGACAGGAGAGATAATTCACCCCTCCACTTT.